A single sample gave rise to the 9 T cell receptor beta chains below, sequenced in a study of PD-1 blockade in classical Hodgkin lymphoma. Measured with immunoSEQ multiplex PCR; TCRdb has only the in-frame clones, and not every one. The profile shows about 100,000 clones, roughly 89% of them singletons. Relapse after autologous stem cell transplantation occurred in every patient, and brentuximab vedotin exposure varied. This specimen was peripheral blood mononuclear cells (PBMCs), taken before the second cycle of nivolumab. The source is a human donor with classical Hodgkin lymphoma.

This chain joins TRBV2 and TRBJ2-2; tentatively, D is TRBD1 (6 bases). CDR3 length: 15 amino acids. Germline V gene lookup returns CDR1 SNHLY and CDR2 FYNNEI. The V end was cut by 6 bases, the J end by 0 bases, with 11 bases between. CDR3 nucleotide sequence: TGTGCCAGCAGAATCACAGGGTCGAACACCGGGGAGCTGTTTTTT. This codes for CASRITGSNTGELFF.

V gene TRBV11-2 combines with J gene TRBJ2-5, with D unresolved. With 7 bases removed from V and 5 bases from J, the gap between germline ends came to 17 bases. Germline V gene data show CDR1 as SGHAT and CDR2 as FQNNGV. The CDR3 extends over 14 amino acids. CDR3 in DNA: TGTGCCAGCACCCTATTCCGCAATGAGGAGACCCAGTACTTC. Amino acids: CASTLFRNEETQYF.

This clone was recorded only once. The gene calls are TRBV4-3 and TRBJ1-4, with unresolved D. The CDR3 has 13 residues. The V end lost 0 bases, the J end lost 8 bases, and 7 bases lay between the germline ends. Per the germline V gene, CDR1 is LGHNA and CDR2 is YSLEER. The CDR3 DNA reads TGCGCCAGCAGCCAAGAAGTGGAGGAAAAACTGTTTTTT. It is translated as CASSQEVEEKLFF.

The rearrangement joins TRBV7-2 to TRBJ2-7; no clear D gene. Germline values: CDR1 SGHTA, CDR2 FQGNSA. The V and J ends lost 0 bases and 3 bases respectively, with 9 bases between them. There are 14 residues in the CDR3. Here the CDR3 reads CASSLALADYEQYF. CDR3 sequence (DNA): TGTGCCAGCAGCTTAGCGTTGGCTGACTACGAGCAGTACTTC.

The chain employs TRBV28 and TRBJ2-3; TRBD2 is a possible D gene (5 bases). CDR1 and CDR2 from the germline V gene are MDHEN and SYDVKM. The CDR3 has 15 residues. Between the trimmed V and J ends, which lost 2 bases and 4 bases, there was a span of 13 bases. CDR3 sequence reads: CASSLDPRRPDTQYF. DNA of the CDR3: TGTGCCAGCAGTTTAGATCCCAGGAGGCCAGATACGCAGTATTTT.

The genes are TRBV4-3 and TRBJ1-1, with D possibly being TRBD1 (6 bases). This CDR3 is 18 amino acids long. Germline CDR1 is LGHNA and CDR2 is YSLEER. The ends were cut back, 0 bases at V and 3 bases at J, with 20 bases in the middle. In nucleotides, the CDR3 is TGCGCCAGCAGCCAAGAAGGGGGGACCTCAACCCTATACACTGAAGCTTTCTTT. Its translation: CASSQEGGTSTLYTEAFF.

This chain connects TRBV5-8 to TRBJ2-5; TRBD1 matches at 8 bases. The CDR3 sequence is 16 residues long. Germline lookup yields CDR1 SGHTS and CDR2 YDEGEE. V shed 2 bases and J 2 bases; nucleotides not matched to a gene: 8. CDR3 bases: TGTGCCAGCAGCTTCGCCCACAGGGGGACTCAAGAGACCCAGTACTTC. It translates to CASSFAHRGTQETQYF.

There are a few counts of this clone. The chain uses TRBV4-2 and TRBJ1-5; D unclear. This CDR3 spans 17 amino acids. Trimming stripped 6 bases from V and 4 bases from J, with 22 bases between. The germline CDR1 and CDR2 sequences are LGHNA and YNFKEQ. The CDR3 reads CASSSDGLASGNQPQHF. The CDR3, as DNA: TGTGCCAGCAGTTCAGACGGATTAGCGAGTGGAAATCAGCCCCAGCATTTT.

The chain combines TRBV7-8 with TRBJ1-5; possibly TRBD1 for D (6 bases). Trimming left V 1 base short and J 3 bases short, with 16 bases between. From germline, CDR1 is SGHVS and CDR2 FQNEAQ. The length of the CDR3 is 17 residues. For the CDR3, the DNA is TGTGCCAGCAGCTTAGGGTTCCGGGGGGGCGACAATCAGCCCCAGCATTTT. This gives the protein CASSLGFRGGDNQPQHF.